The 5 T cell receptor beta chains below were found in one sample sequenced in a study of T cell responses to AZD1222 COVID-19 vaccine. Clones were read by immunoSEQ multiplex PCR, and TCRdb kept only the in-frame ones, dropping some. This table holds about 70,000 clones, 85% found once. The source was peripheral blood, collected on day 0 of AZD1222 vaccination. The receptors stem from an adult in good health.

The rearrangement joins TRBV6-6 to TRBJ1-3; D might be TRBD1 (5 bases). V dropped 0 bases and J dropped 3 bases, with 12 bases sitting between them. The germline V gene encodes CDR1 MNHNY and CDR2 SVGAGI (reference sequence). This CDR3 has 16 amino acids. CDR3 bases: TGTGCCAGCAGTTACTCAACTCAGGGTGGTGGAAACACCATATATTTT. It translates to CASSYSTQGGGNTIYF.

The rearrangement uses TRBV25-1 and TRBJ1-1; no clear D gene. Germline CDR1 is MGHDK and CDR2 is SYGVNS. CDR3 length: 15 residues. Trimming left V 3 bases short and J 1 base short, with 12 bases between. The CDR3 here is CASSDWTSGNTEAFF. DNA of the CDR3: TGTGCCAGCAGTGATTGGACCAGCGGGAACACTGAAGCTTTCTTT.

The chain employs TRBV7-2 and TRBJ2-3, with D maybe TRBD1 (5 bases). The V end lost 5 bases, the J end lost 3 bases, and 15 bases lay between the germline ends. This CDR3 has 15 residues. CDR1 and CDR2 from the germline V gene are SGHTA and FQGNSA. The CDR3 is CASSPLYGATDTQYF. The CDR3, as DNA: TGTGCCAGCAGCCCTCTTTATGGGGCAACAGATACGCAGTATTTT.

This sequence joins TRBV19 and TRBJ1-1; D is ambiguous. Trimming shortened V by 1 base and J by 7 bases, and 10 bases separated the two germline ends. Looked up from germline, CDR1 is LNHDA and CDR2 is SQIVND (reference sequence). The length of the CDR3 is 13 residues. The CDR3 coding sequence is TGTGCCAGTAGTATAGCCCCGAGAAGTGAAGCTTTCTTT. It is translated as CASSIAPRSEAFF. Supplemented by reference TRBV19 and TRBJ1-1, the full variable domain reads DGGITQSPKYLFRKEGQNVTLSCEQNLNHDAMYWYRQDPGQGLRLIYYSQIVNDFQKGDIAEGYSVSREKKESFPLTVTSAQKNPTAFYLCASSIAPRSEAFFGQGTRLTVV.

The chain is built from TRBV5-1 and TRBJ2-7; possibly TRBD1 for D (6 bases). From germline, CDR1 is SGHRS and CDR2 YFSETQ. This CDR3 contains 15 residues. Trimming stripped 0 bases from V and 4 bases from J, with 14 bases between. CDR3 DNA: TGCGCCAGCAGCTTGGGCGACAGGATGATTTACGAGCAGTACTTC. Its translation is CASSLGDRMIYEQYF.